A single sample gave rise to the 22 T cell receptor beta chains below, sequenced in a study of response to subunit inactivated influenza vaccine. TCRdb processed the RT-PCR reads anew with MiXCR; each CDR3 protein has one entry. The top ten hold about 9.9% of the sample, which has about 700,000 distinct CDR3 sequences, 15% to 19% seen once. The input for sequencing was PBMCs from blood, taken 11 to 12 days after vaccination. The receptors shown here come from a man between 45 and 60 years old who received an inactivated influenza vaccine.

This clonotype appeared many times. This chain uses TRBV28 with TRBJ2-5; the match to TRBD2 covers 12 bases. The CDR3 has 16 amino acids. The V and J ends lost 9 bases and 1 base, in that order; junction bases with no gene match: 9. Germline CDR1 reads MDHEN; CDR2 reads SYDVKM. The CDR3 DNA reads TGTGCCAGTGGATCGCTAGCGGGAGGGCTCCAAGAGACCCAGTACTTC. It encodes CASGSLAGGLQETQYF.

This clonotype was seen more than once but under ten times. The V and J genes are TRBV7-2 and TRBJ2-7; D is possibly TRBD1 or TRBD2 (5 bases each). This CDR3 is 13 amino acids long. V was shortened by 6 bases and J by 3 bases, with 12 bases between the two germline ends. Germline lookup yields CDR1 SGHTA and CDR2 FQGNSA. In nucleotides, the CDR3 is TGTGCCAGCAGAAGGGACCTGAACTACGAGCAGTACTTC. Residues: CASRRDLNYEQYF. The full variable domain, rest sourced from reference TRBV7-2 and TRBJ2-7, is GAGVSQSPSNKVTEKGKDVELRCDPISGHTALYWYRQSLGQGLEFLIYFQGNSAPDKSGLPSDRFSAERTGGSVSTLTIQRTQQEDSAVYLCASRRDLNYEQYFGPGTRLTVT.

The chain has TRBV15 and TRBJ2-1; D is possibly TRBD2 (5 bases). Germline CDR1 is LNHNV and CDR2 is YYDKDF (reference sequence). V lost 3 bases and J lost 3, with 15 bases in between. The CDR3 length is 16 residues. CDR3 region: CATSSELRRGYNEQFF. CDR3 nucleotide sequence: TGTGCCACCAGCAGTGAACTACGTCGGGGCTACAATGAGCAGTTCTTC. The full variable domain, with the rest looked up from reference TRBV15 and TRBJ2-1, is DAMVIQNPRYQVTQFGKPVTLSCSQTLNHNVMYWYQQKSSQAPKLLFHYYDKDFNNEADTPDNFQSRRPNTSFCFLDIRSPGLGDTAMYLCATSSELRRGYNEQFFGPGTRLTVL.

V usage is TRBV7-2 and J usage is TRBJ2-2, with 12 bases matching TRBD2. CDR1 is SGHTA and CDR2 is FQGNSA in the germline V gene. The V segment lost 7 bases and the J segment 1 base; nucleotides outside the gene matches: 7. The CDR3 is 17 residues long. In DNA form, the CDR3 reads TGTGCCAGCAAAGAACTAGCGGGAGGAATGAACACCGGGGAGCTGTTTTTT. Encoded protein: CASKELAGGMNTGELFF.

This clonotype appeared a few times. This chain connects TRBV2 to TRBJ2-2; TRBD2 matches at 8 bases. Per the germline V gene, CDR1 is SNHLY and CDR2 is FYNNEI. This CDR3 has 16 residues. Trimming at V came to 6 bases and at J to 1 base, leaving 7 bases not matched to a gene. CDR3 nucleotide sequence: TGTGCCAGCAGCCTGCGGGGGGTCTTGAACACCGGGGAGCTGTTTTTT. Its protein is CASSLRGVLNTGELFF.

This chain connects TRBV7-2 to TRBJ2-7; D tentatively fits TRBD1 or TRBD2 (5 bases each). Per germline, CDR1 SGHTA and CDR2 FQGNSA. V lost 5 bases and J 3 bases, leaving 23 bases between the germline ends. This CDR3 spans 17 amino acids. The CDR3 reads CASSPSSGALTFYEQYF. The CDR3 region has the DNA TGTGCCAGCAGCCCCTCTTCCGGGGCCCTAACTTTCTACGAGCAGTACTTC.

J is TRBJ2-1 and V is TRBV18, with TRBD2 identical over 12 bases. Germline CDR1 and CDR2: KGHSH and LQKENI. The CDR3 loop spans 16 amino acids. V gave up 0 bases and J gave up 9 bases; unmatched junction bases: 6. The chain's CDR3 is CASSPPVSSGRGEQFF. The CDR3 DNA reads TGTGCCAGCTCACCACCGGTCTCTAGCGGGAGGGGTGAGCAGTTCTTC.

This clonotype has at least ten counts. The V call is TRBV4-2, the J call TRBJ2-1, with TRBD2 identical over 10 bases. The CDR3 is 18 amino acids. Germline CDR1 is LGHNA and CDR2 is YNFKEQ. After removal of 0 bases from V and 6 bases from J, the junction contained 11 bases not matched to a gene. CDR3 nucleotide sequence: TGTGCCAGCAGCCAAGATAAACTAACTAGCGGGAATATCAATGAGCAGTTCTTC. As protein: CASSQDKLTSGNINEQFF.

A few counts support this clonotype. The V call is TRBV5-1, the J call TRBJ2-2, with 10 bases that match TRBD1. This CDR3 has 16 residues. Germline V gene data show CDR1 as SGHRS and CDR2 as YFSETQ. The V segment lost 4 bases and the J segment 5 bases; nucleotides outside the gene matches: 8. This CDR3 reads CASSLSGQGGTGELFF. In DNA, the CDR3 is TGCGCCAGCAGCCTCTCAGGACAGGGGGGTACCGGGGAGCTGTTTTTT.

The V call is TRBV12-3 or TRBV12-4, the J call TRBJ2-3; D possibly uses TRBD1 or TRBD2 (7 bases each). The length of the CDR3 is 16 residues. V dropped 6 bases and J dropped 4 bases, with 20 bases sitting between them. Here the CDR3 DNA reads TGTGCCAGCAGCCCCCGCGGAGCGGGACAGTCAGATACGCAGTATTTT. Encoded protein: CASSPRGAGQSDTQYF.

The chain links TRBV29-1 to TRBJ2-7; D may be TRBD1 or TRBD2 (6 bases each). This CDR3 comprises 13 residues. With 7 bases removed from V and 2 bases from J, the gap between germline ends came to 15 bases. Germline V gene lookup returns CDR1 SQVTM and CDR2 ANQGSEA. The CDR3 loop reads CSAVERGAYEQYF. In nucleotides, the CDR3 is TGCAGCGCGGTCGAGAGGGGGGCCTACGAGCAGTACTTC.

A few counts support this clonotype. V and J are TRBV7-6 and TRBJ1-2; D gene uncertain. The CDR3 length is 12 residues. From germline, CDR1 is SGHVS and CDR2 FNYEAQ. Trimming removed 5 bases at V and 8 bases at J, with 12 bases between. CDR3 amino acids: CASSNLTSGYTF. As DNA, the CDR3 is TGTGCCAGCAGCAACCTAACGTCGGGCTACACCTTC.

The chain has TRBV9 and TRBJ2-2; TRBD2 matches at 12 bases. The CDR3 totals 19 residues. The V gene end was trimmed by 2 bases and the J gene end by 4 bases; junction bases not matched to a gene: 12. From germline, CDR1 is SGDLS and CDR2 YYNGEE. For the CDR3, the DNA is TGTGCCAGCAGCGTTCCGGGACTAGCGGGCCGGACGGGCACCGGGGAGCTGTTTTTT. Protein product: CASSVPGLAGRTGTGELFF.

This chain links TRBV20-1 with TRBJ2-5; 8 nucleotides match TRBD1. J was trimmed by 0 bases and V by 0 bases; bases with no gene match: 6. Germline CDR1 is DFQATT and CDR2 is SNEGSKA (reference sequence). This CDR3 spans 16 amino acids. The CDR3 here is CSARDGSGGYQETQYF. In DNA form, the CDR3 reads TGCAGTGCTAGAGATGGTTCAGGGGGCTACCAAGAGACCCAGTACTTC.

This clonotype appeared a few times. The chain uses TRBV10-1 and TRBJ2-3, with 9 bases matching TRBD2. Trimming removed 6 bases from V and 2 bases from J; junction bases left unmatched: 3. The CDR3 consists of 14 residues. Germline CDR1 reads WNHNN; CDR2 reads SYGVQD (reference sequence). The CDR3 loop is CASRSGGTTDTQYF. CDR3 coding DNA: TGCGCCAGCAGGAGCGGGGGGACCACAGATACGCAGTATTTT.

This clonotype came up a few times. J is TRBJ2-1 and V is TRBV7-9; D gene unclear. V was clipped by 0 bases and J by 8 bases, with 8 bases between them. This CDR3 comprises 13 residues. Germline V gives CDR1 SEHNR, CDR2 FQNEAQ (reference sequence). Here the CDR3 reads CASSLAGSYEQFF. In DNA form, the CDR3 reads TGTGCCAGCAGCTTAGCCGGGTCCTATGAGCAGTTCTTC.

This chain joins TRBV29-1 and TRBJ1-2; D perhaps matches TRBD1 (5 bases). The germline CDR1 and CDR2 sequences are SQVTM and ANQGSEA. This CDR3 region has 15 residues. The V gene lost 7 bases and the J gene lost 6 bases, with 24 bases spanning the gap. The CDR3 is CSATKIGTNPDGYTF. DNA for the CDR3: TGCAGCGCTACGAAGATAGGGACGAACCCTGATGGCTACACCTTC.

This clonotype was seen many times. The chain has TRBV5-1 and TRBJ2-3; 13 bases match TRBD2. The CDR3 loop spans 15 amino acids. Germline V gene data show CDR1 as SGHRS and CDR2 as YFSETQ. J lost 8 bases, V lost 4 bases, and 7 bases had no gene match. The CDR3, as DNA: TGCGCCAGCAGCGCAGGGACTAGCGGGGCGGTTACGCAGTATTTT. It yields the protein CASSAGTSGAVTQYF.

In this sample, this clonotype turned up a few times. The chain joins TRBV5-6 to TRBJ2-1; maybe TRBD1 (5 bases). Trimming took off 0 bases at V and 9 bases at J, with 7 bases between the two ends. The germline CDR1 and CDR2 sequences are SGHDT and YYEEEE. The CDR3 consists of 12 residues. The CDR3 reads CASSLEGAEQFF. In nucleotides, the CDR3 is TGTGCCAGCAGCTTGGAAGGGGCTGAGCAGTTCTTC.

The chain joins TRBV25-1 to TRBJ2-2; D is possibly TRBD2 (5 bases). The CDR3 extends over 16 amino acids. Looked up from germline, CDR1 is MGHDK and CDR2 is SYGVNS. Trimming removed 0 bases from V and 0 bases from J, with 8 bases in between. The DNA of the CDR3 is TGTGCCAGCAGTGAATATCCGAGGGCGAACACCGGGGAGCTGTTTTTT. Amino acid sequence: CASSEYPRANTGELFF.

This clonotype was counted between two and nine times. V usage is TRBV7-2 and J usage is TRBJ2-2, with 7 bases that match TRBD2. V was clipped by 1 base and J by 1 base; unmatched bases: 3. Germline CDR1 SGHTA, CDR2 FQGNSA. The CDR3 runs 16 residues. This CDR3 is CASSLGRGGNTGELFF. DNA of the CDR3: TGTGCCAGCAGCTTAGGGCGCGGGGGGAACACCGGGGAGCTGTTTTTT. The whole variable domain, filled in from reference TRBV7-2 and TRBJ2-2, reads GAGVSQSPSNKVTEKGKDVELRCDPISGHTALYWYRQSLGQGLEFLIYFQGNSAPDKSGLPSDRFSAERTGGSVSTLTIQRTQQEDSAVYLCASSLGRGGNTGELFFGEGSRLTVL.

This clonotype was detected many times. J is TRBJ2-3 and V is TRBV29-1; D call uncertain. The CDR3 is 13 amino acids. Germline CDR1 SQVTM, CDR2 ANQGSEA. V was cut by 5 bases and J by 3 bases, with 12 bases left in between. The CDR3 region is CSVSVGMTDTQYF. DNA of the CDR3: TGCAGCGTTTCGGTGGGGATGACAGATACGCAGTATTTT.